This T cell receptor beta chain was found in a study of OX40 agonist ivuxolimab in advanced cancers. Study details: Patients assigned to dose escalation were diagnosed with hepatocellular carcinoma, melanoma, renal cell or head and neck cancer. Among those treated, three patients had partial responses, one with hepatocellular carcinoma and two with cutaneous melanoma. Males comprised about 78% of the group, whose mean age was approximately 61 years (range 23 to 79).

Sequenced by immunoSEQ multiplex PCR; TCRdb stores in-frame clones only, minus some. The data contain tens of thousands of clones, over 70% of them singletons. V was pared by 4 bases and J by 6 bases, with 12 bases between. Germline CDR1 reads LGHNA; CDR2 reads YSLEER. The CDR3 length is 14 residues. Blood draws occurred at baseline, cycle 4 day 1, and cycle 7 day 1. This receptor was obtained from an adult with an advanced solid tumor such as melanoma, head and neck, liver or kidney cancer. This chain joins TRBV4-3 and TRBJ1-4; D gene unclear. The specimen comprised CD4+ or CD8+ T cells sorted from blood, sampled in a trial of the OX40 agonist ivuxolimab. In DNA form, the CDR3 reads TGCGCCAGCAGCCTCGGAGGTCCGGATGAAAAACTGTTTTTT. Translation: CASSLGGPDEKLFF.